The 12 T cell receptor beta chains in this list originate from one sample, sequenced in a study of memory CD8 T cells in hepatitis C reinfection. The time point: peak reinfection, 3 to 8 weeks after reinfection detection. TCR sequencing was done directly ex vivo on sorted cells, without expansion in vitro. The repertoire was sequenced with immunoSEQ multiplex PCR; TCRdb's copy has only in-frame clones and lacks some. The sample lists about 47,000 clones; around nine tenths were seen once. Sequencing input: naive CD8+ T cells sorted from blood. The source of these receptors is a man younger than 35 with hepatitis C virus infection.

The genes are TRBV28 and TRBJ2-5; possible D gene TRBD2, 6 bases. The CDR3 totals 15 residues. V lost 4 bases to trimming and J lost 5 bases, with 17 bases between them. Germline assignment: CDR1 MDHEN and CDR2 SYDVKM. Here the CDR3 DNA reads TGTGCCAGCAGTTCGGGGGACTCCCCGAAGGAGACCCAGTACTTC. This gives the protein CASSSGDSPKETQYF.

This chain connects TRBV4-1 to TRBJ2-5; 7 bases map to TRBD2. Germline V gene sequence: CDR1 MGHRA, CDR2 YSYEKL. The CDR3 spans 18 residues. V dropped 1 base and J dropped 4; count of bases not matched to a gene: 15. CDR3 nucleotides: TGCGCCAGCAGCCAAGGGTGGGAGGGTCGCGGATTAAGAGAGACCCAGTACTTC. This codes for CASSQGWEGRGLRETQYF.

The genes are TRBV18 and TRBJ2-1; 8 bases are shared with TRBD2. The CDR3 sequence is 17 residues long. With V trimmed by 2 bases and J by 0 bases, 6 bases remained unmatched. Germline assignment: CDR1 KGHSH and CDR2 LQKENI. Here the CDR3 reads CASSPDRSGSSYNEQFF. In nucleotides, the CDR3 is TGTGCCAGCTCACCAGATCGGAGCGGGAGCTCCTACAATGAGCAGTTCTTC.

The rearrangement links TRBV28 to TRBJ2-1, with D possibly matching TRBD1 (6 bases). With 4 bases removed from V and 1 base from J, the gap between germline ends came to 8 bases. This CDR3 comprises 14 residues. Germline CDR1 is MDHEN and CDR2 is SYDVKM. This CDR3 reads CASSSGASYNEQFF. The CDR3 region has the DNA TGTGCCAGCAGTTCAGGGGCTTCCTACAATGAGCAGTTCTTC.

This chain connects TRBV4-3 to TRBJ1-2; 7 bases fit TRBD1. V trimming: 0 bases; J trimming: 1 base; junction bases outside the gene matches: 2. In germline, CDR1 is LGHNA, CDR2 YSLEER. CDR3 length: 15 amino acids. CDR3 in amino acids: CASSQEAGGNYGYTF. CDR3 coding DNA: TGCGCCAGCAGCCAAGAGGCAGGGGGTAACTATGGCTACACCTTC.

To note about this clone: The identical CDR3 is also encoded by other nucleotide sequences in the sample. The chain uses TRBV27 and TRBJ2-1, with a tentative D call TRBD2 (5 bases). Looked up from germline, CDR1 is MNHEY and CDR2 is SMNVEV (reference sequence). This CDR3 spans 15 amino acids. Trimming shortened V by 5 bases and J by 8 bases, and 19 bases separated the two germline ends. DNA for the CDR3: TGTGCCAGCAGTCCACTAGGACCAAATGGCGATGAGCAGTTCTTC. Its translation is CASSPLGPNGDEQFF.

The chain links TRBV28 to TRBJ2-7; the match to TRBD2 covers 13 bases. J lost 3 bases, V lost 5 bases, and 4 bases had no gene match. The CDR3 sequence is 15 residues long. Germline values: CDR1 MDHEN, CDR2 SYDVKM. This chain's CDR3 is CASSLGLAGVYEQYF. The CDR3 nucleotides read TGTGCCAGCAGTCTAGGACTAGCGGGAGTCTACGAGCAGTACTTC.

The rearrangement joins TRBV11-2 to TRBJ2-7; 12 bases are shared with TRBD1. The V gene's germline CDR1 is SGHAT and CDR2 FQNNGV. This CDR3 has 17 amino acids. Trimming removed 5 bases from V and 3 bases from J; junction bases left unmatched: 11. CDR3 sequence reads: CASSTGTGGISDYEQYF. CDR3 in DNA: TGTGCCAGCAGCACAGGGACAGGGGGCATCTCAGACTACGAGCAGTACTTC.

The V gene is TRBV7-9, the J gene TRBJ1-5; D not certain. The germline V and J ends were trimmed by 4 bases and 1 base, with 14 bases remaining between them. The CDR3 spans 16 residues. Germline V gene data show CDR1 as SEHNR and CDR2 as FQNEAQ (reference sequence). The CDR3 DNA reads TGTGCCAGCAGCTCCCAGGATTCGGGAAGCAATCAGCCCCAGCATTTT. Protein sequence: CASSSQDSGSNQPQHF.

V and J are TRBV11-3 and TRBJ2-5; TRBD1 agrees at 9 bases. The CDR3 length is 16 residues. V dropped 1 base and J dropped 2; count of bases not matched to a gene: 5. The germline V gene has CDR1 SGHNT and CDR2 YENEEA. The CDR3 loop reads CASSLGGTGRQETQYF. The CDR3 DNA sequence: TGTGCCAGCAGCTTAGGAGGGACAGGGAGACAAGAGACCCAGTACTTC.

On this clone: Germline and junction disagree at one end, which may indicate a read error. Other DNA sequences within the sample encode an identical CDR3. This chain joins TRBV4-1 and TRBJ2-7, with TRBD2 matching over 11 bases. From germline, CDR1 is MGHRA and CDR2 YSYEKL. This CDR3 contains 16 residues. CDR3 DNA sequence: TGCGCCAGCAGCCAACTACTGACTAGCGGGGCCGTCGAGCAGTATTTC. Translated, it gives CASSQLLTSGAVEQYF.

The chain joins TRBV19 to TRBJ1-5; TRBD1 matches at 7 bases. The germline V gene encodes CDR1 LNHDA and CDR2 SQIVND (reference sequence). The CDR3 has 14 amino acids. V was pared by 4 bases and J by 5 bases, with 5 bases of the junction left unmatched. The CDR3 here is CASSNTGVHQPQHF. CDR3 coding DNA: TGTGCCAGTAGTAACACAGGGGTTCATCAGCCCCAGCATTTT.